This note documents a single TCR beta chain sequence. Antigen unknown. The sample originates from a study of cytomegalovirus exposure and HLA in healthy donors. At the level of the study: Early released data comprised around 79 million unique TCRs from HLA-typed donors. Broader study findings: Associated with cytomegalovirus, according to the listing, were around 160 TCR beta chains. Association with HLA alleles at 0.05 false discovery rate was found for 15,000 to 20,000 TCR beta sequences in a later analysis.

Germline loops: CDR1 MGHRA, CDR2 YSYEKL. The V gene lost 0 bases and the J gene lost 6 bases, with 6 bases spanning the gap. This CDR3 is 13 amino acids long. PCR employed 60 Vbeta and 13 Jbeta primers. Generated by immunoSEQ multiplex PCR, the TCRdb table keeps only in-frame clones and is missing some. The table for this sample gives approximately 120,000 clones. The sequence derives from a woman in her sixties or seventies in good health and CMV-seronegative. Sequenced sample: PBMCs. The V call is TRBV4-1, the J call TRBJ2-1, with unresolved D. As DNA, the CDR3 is TGCGCCAGCAGCCAAGAATTACTCAATGAGCAGTTCTTC. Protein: CASSQELLNEQFF.